This entry is about one T cell receptor (beta chain). Its antigen remains unidentified. The data stem from a study of T cell responses to AZD1222 COVID-19 vaccine. The CDR3 has 16 amino acids. Germline lookup yields CDR1 SGHDN and CDR2 FVKESK. Between the trimmed V and J ends, which lost 5 bases and 0 bases, there was a span of 16 bases. This table comes from immunoSEQ multiplex PCR, and its TCRdb copy is limited to in-frame clones, with some not included. The sample holds some 130,000 clones, over 75% seen once. Points from the study as a whole: It should be noted that donors were predominantly white British and more often female, and clonal diversity was possibly underestimated.

The starting material was peripheral blood, obtained on day 0 of MenACWY control vaccination. The source of this sequence is an adult in good health. The chain links TRBV14 to TRBJ1-1; possibly TRBD1 for D (6 bases). The CDR3 reads CASSLRTVNMNTEAFF. In DNA form, the CDR3 reads TGTGCCAGCAGCTTACGGACAGTAAATATGAACACTGAAGCTTTCTTT.